This paragraph reports one T cell receptor (beta chain). Its specificity is not known. This entry comes from a study of shared clonotypes between healthy human individuals. Findings of the study overall: On the whole, naive subsets had larger estimated richness than memory subsets had. Some clonotypes were shared by all four sorted-subset donors, while others were not shared. The non-shared ones had lower generation probabilities than the shared ones.

Sequencing was performed with immunoSEQ multiplex PCR; in TCRdb, only in-frame clones are kept and a portion is missing. The table lists approximately 1.5 million clones, 98% of them singletons, with 0.36% in the top ten. From germline, CDR1 is SGHVS and CDR2 FNYEAQ. Trimming removed 10 bases from V and 0 bases from J, with 16 bases in between. The CDR3 has 14 amino acids. Specimen: naive CD4+ T cells sorted from blood. Subset in this sample: CD45RA+ positively selected. The rearrangement links TRBV7-6 to TRBJ2-7; D may be TRBD2 (5 bases). The TCR was taken from a man aged 25 to 40 in good health. CDR3: CATGPAVTSYEQYF. The CDR3, as DNA: TGTGCCACAGGACCAGCGGTCACCTCCTACGAGCAGTACTTC.